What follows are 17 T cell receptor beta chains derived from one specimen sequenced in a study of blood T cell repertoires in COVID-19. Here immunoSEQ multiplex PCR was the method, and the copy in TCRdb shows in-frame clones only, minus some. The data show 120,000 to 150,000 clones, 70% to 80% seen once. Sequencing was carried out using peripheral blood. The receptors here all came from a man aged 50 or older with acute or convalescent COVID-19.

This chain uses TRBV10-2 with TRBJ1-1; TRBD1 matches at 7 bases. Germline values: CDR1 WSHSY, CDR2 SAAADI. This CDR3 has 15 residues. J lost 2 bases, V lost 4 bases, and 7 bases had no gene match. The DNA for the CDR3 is TGCGCCAGCAGTGGTGGGACAGAACTAAACACTGAAGCTTTCTTT. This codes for CASSGGTELNTEAFF.

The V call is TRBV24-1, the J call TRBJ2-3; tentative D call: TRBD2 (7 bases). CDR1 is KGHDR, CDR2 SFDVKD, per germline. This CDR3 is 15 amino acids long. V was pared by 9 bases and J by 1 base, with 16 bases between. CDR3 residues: CATAPGGQGTDTQYF. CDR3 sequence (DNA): TGTGCCACCGCACCGGGGGGCCAGGGCACAGATACGCAGTATTTT.

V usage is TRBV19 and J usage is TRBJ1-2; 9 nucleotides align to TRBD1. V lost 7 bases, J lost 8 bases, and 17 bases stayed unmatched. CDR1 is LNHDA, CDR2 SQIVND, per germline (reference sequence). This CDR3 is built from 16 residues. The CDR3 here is CASTRGQGRGTDGYTF. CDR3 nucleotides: TGTGCCAGTACCAGGGGACAGGGTAGGGGTACGGACGGCTACACCTTC.

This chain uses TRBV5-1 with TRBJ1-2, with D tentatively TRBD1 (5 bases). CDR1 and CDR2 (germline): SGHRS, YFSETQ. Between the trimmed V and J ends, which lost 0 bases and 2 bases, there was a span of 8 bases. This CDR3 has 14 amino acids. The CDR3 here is CASSLGTQNYGYTF. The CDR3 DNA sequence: TGCGCCAGCAGCTTGGGGACACAAAACTATGGCTACACCTTC.

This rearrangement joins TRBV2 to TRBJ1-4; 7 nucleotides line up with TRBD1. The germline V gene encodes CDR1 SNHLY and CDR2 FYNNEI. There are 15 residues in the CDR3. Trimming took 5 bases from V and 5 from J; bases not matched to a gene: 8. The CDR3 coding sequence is TGTGCCAGCAGTTATACCGGACAGGTGAATGAAAAACTGTTTTTT. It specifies CASSYTGQVNEKLFF.

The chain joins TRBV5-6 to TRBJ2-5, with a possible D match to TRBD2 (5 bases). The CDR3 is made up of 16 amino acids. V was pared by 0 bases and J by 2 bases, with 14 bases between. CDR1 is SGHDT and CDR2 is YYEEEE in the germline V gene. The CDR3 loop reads CASSLDLSLAQETQYF. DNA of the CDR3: TGTGCCAGCAGCTTGGATCTATCGCTAGCACAAGAGACCCAGTACTTC.

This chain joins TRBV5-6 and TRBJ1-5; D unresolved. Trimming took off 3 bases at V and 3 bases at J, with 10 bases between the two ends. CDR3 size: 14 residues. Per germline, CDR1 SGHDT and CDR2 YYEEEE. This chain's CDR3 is CASSSIQINQPQHF. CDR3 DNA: TGTGCCAGCAGCTCAATACAGATCAATCAGCCCCAGCATTTT.

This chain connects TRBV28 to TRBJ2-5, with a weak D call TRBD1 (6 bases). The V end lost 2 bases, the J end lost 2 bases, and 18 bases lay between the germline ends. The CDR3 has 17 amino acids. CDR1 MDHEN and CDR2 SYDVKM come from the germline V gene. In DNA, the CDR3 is TGTGCCAGCAGTTTAATTGGGCTGGGGACATTACAAGAGACCCAGTACTTC. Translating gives CASSLIGLGTLQETQYF.

The CDR3 DNA sequence: TGCGCCAGCAGCCAAGGGACCGGGACAGGGCTGAATTCACCCCTCCACTTT. It translates to CASSQGTGTGLNSPLHF. The rearrangement links TRBV4-1 to TRBJ1-6; 9 bases are a match to TRBD1. CDR3 size: 17 residues. Germline V lookup: CDR1 MGHRA, CDR2 YSYEKL. V trimming: 1 base; J trimming: 7 bases; junction bases outside the gene matches: 8.

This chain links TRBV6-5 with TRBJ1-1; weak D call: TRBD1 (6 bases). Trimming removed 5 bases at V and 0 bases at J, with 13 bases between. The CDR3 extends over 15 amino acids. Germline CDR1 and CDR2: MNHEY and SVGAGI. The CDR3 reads CASSQTGELNTEAFF. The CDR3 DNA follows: TGTGCCAGCAGTCAGACAGGCGAATTGAACACTGAAGCTTTCTTT.

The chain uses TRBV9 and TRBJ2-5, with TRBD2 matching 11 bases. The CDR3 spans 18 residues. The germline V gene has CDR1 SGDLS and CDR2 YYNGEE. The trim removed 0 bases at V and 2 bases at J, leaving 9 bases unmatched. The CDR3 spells CASSVGLASGGQQETQYF. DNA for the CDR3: TGTGCCAGCAGCGTAGGGCTGGCTAGCGGGGGGCAGCAAGAGACCCAGTACTTC.

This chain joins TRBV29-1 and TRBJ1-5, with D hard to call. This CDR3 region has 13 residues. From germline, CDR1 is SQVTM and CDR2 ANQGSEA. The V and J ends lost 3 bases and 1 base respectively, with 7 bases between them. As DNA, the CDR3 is TGCAGCGTTGATTCGGGGAGCAATCAGCCCCAGCATTTT. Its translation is CSVDSGSNQPQHF.

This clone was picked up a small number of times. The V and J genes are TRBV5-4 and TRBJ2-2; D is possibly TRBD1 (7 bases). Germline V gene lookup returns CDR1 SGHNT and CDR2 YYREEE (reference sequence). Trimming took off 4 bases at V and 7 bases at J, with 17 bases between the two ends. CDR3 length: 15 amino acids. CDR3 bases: TGTGCCAGCAGCGCAGTAGGAGGGGGCAGCGGGGAGCTGTTTTTT. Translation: CASSAVGGGSGELFF.

The CDR3 reads CASQPQGGLGSGYTF. The CDR3 DNA sequence: TGTGCCAGCCAACCCCAGGGAGGTCTTGGTAGTGGCTACACCTTC. This sequence joins TRBV6-5 and TRBJ1-2; the D gene is possibly TRBD1 (5 bases). Trimming left V 8 bases short and J 7 bases short, with 23 bases between. The CDR3 sequence is 15 residues long. Germline CDR1 MNHEY, CDR2 SVGAGI.

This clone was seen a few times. The CDR3 spells CASSPPGNTEAFF. CDR3 bases: TGTGCCAGTAGTCCCCCGGGGAACACTGAAGCTTTCTTT. The chain recombines TRBV19 with TRBJ1-1; D unclear. With 5 bases removed from V and 1 base from J, the gap between germline ends came to 8 bases. The CDR3 loop spans 13 amino acids. Germline lookup yields CDR1 LNHDA and CDR2 SQIVND (reference sequence).

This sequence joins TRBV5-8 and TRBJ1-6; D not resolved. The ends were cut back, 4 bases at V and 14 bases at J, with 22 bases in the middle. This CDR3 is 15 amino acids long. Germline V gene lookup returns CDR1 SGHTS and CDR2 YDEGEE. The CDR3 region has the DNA TGTGCCAGCAGCCGGGGAGAACAGAGGACGGTGTCCCTCCACTTT. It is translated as CASSRGEQRTVSLHF.

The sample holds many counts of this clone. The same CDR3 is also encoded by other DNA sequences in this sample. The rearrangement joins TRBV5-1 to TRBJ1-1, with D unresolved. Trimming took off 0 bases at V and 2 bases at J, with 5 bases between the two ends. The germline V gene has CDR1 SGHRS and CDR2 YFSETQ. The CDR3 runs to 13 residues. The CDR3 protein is CASSLDRNTEAFF. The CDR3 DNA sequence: TGCGCCAGCAGCTTGGACAGAAACACTGAAGCTTTCTTT.